These 11 T cell receptor beta chains came from one sample sequenced in a study of blood T cell repertoires in COVID-19. The protocol was immunoSEQ multiplex PCR, while the TCRdb copy is restricted to in-frame clones and leaves out a portion. The sample shows about 250,000 clones, around 90% of them seen only once. Sequencing used peripheral blood. The receptors come from an elderly man with acute or convalescent COVID-19.

The V gene is TRBV3-1 (or the pseudogene TRBV3-2), the J gene TRBJ2-5, with a tentative D call TRBD1 (6 bases). V was pared by 2 bases and J by 5 bases, with 12 bases between. CDR3 length equals 14 residues. Germline CDR1 reads LGHDT; CDR2 reads YNNKEL (reference sequence). The CDR3 nucleotides read TGTGCCAGCAGCCAAAGGGGGATTTCGGAGACCCAGTACTTC. Its translation: CASSQRGISETQYF.

The genes are TRBV9 and TRBJ1-1; a possible D gene is TRBD1 (5 bases). The germline V gene encodes CDR1 SGDLS and CDR2 YYNGEE. Trimming removed 1 base from V and 3 bases from J, with 7 bases in between. This CDR3 comprises 13 residues. CDR3 residues: CASSVKGHTEAFF. The CDR3 DNA sequence: TGTGCCAGCAGCGTAAAGGGGCACACTGAAGCTTTCTTT.

The chain is built from TRBV6-5 and TRBJ1-4; D is ambiguous. Germline loops: CDR1 MNHEY, CDR2 SVGAGI. The CDR3 is made up of 14 amino acids. Trimming stripped 5 bases from V and 0 bases from J, with 7 bases between. The CDR3 DNA follows: TGTGCCAGCAGTCGAGAAGCAACTAATGAAAAACTGTTTTTT. It is translated as CASSREATNEKLFF.

The chain is built from TRBV5-1 and TRBJ1-3; 12 bases are shared with TRBD1. CDR3 length: 16 residues. The germline V gene encodes CDR1 SGHRS and CDR2 YFSETQ. V gave up 5 bases and J gave up 3 bases; unmatched junction bases: 6. CDR3 DNA sequence: TGCGCCAGCAGTTCCGGGACAGGGGGCTTTGGAAACACCATATATTTT. Protein: CASSSGTGGFGNTIYF.

V usage is TRBV21-1 and J usage is TRBJ2-7; the tabulated D call, TRBD2, remains unverified against the DNA. TRBV21-1 is a pseudogene locus. The CDR3 extends over 13 amino acids. The CDR3 DNA reads TGTGCCAGCATCCTAGGCCCCTCCTACGAGCAGTACTTC. Translating it yields CASILGPSYEQYF.

The chain employs TRBV15 and TRBJ2-7, with TRBD1 matching over 9 bases. Germline CDR1 is LNHNV and CDR2 is YYDKDF (reference sequence). J was trimmed by 4 bases and V by 3 bases; bases with no gene match: 7. CDR3 length: 15 residues. The CDR3 reads CATSRAPGTGYEQYF. CDR3 nucleotide sequence: TGTGCCACCAGCAGGGCCCCCGGGACAGGGTACGAGCAGTACTTC.

Written as DNA, the CDR3 is TGTGCCAGCAGCCAGGCCAGGGGCGGGGAGCAGTTCTTC. It yields the protein CASSQARGGEQFF. J is TRBJ2-1 and V is TRBV3-1 (or the pseudogene TRBV3-2); D is possibly TRBD1 (6 bases). V lost 3 bases, J lost 10 bases, and 13 bases lay in between. CDR1 and CDR2 (germline): LGHDT, YNNKEL (reference sequence). The CDR3 sequence is 13 residues long.

The rearrangement joins TRBV30 to TRBJ1-5; D is unclear. Germline V gene lookup returns CDR1 GTSNPN and CDR2 SVGIG (reference sequence). V lost 4 bases, J lost 4 bases, and 5 bases lay in between. The CDR3 contains 11 residues. CDR3 sequence reads: CAWKLNQPQHF. CDR3 DNA: TGTGCCTGGAAACTAAATCAGCCCCAGCATTTT. Complete variable domain (other parts from reference TRBV30 and TRBJ1-5): SQTIHQWPATLVQPVGSPLSLECTVEGTSNPNLYWYRQAAGRGLQLLFYSVGIGQISSEVPQNLSASRPQDRQFILSSKKLLLSDSGFYLCAWKLNQPQHFGDGTRLSIL.

The chain joins TRBV5-1 to TRBJ1-4; 7 bases align to TRBD1. After removal of 0 bases from V and 4 bases from J, the junction contained 6 bases not matched to a gene. This CDR3 spans 16 amino acids. Germline V gene lookup returns CDR1 SGHRS and CDR2 YFSETQ. The CDR3 DNA is TGCGCCAGCAGCTTGGCAACGGGACAGAATAATGAAAAACTGTTTTTT. As protein: CASSLATGQNNEKLFF.

V usage is TRBV5-4 and J usage is TRBJ2-3, with 10 bases identical to TRBD2. V lost 5 bases to trimming and J lost 7 bases; unmatched junction nucleotides: 7. Germline V gene sequence: CDR1 SGHNT, CDR2 YYREEE (reference sequence). The CDR3 runs to 14 residues. The CDR3 coding sequence is TGTGCCAGCAGTCAAGCGGGGGGGCCGAATACGCAGTATTTT. Its translation is CASSQAGGPNTQYF.

The genes are TRBV4-3 and TRBJ2-5; the match to TRBD1 covers 7 bases. V gave up 2 bases and J gave up 1 base; unmatched junction bases: 4. Germline V CDR1 and CDR2: LGHNA, YSLEER. The CDR3 loop spans 15 amino acids. CDR3 DNA sequence: TGCGCCAGCAGCCAAACCCACAGGGGCCAAGAGACCCAGTACTTC. It codes for CASSQTHRGQETQYF.